The present TCR beta chain was sequenced within a study of blood T cell repertoires in COVID-19. Profiled with immunoSEQ multiplex PCR; TCRdb holds only in-frame clones, not every one. The sample shows about 160,000 clones, around 87% of them seen only once. CDR1 and CDR2 (germline): KGHSH, LQKENI. There are 14 residues in the CDR3. V lost 7 bases, J lost 3 bases, and 13 bases lay in between. The source material was peripheral blood. This receptor was obtained from a man aged 55 to 69 with COVID-19, enrolled during active disease. The chain couples TRBV18 to TRBJ2-1, with a possible D match to TRBD1 (5 bases). The CDR3 sequence: CASCLGQLYNEQFF. In DNA form, the CDR3 reads TGTGCCAGCTGCCTTGGACAACTCTACAATGAGCAGTTCTTC. The entire variable domain, with the rest obtained from reference TRBV18 and TRBJ2-1, is as follows: NAGVMQNPRHLVRRRGQEARLRCSPMKGHSHVYWYRQLPEEGLKFMVYLQKENIIDESGMPKERFSAEFPKEGPSILRIQQVVRGDSAAYFCASCLGQLYNEQFFGPGTRLTVL.